The 15 T cell receptor beta chains below all came from one sample that was sequenced in a study of spatial heterogeneity in lung cancer. TCRdb reprocessed the 5' RACE reads via MiXCR and lists one record per CDR3 protein. The sample lists 90,000 to 95,000 distinct CDR3 sequences, around 12% occurring once. The time point: sample taken at primary tumor resection. The sample here was PBMCs, taken at surgery. Receptors were obtained from a male donor with early-stage non-small cell lung cancer.

There are a few counts of this clonotype. The J gene is TRBJ1-4, the V gene TRBV4-3, with TRBD1 matching 9 bases. The germline gives CDR1 LGHNA, CDR2 YSLEER. V was clipped by 0 bases and J by 7 bases; unmatched bases: 21. The CDR3 covers 21 residues. In DNA form, the CDR3 reads TGCGCCAGCAGCCAAGATCTTTTCCCCGGGACAGGGAAGGGGTGGGGTGAAAAACTGTTTTTT. Translation gives CASSQDLFPGTGKGWGEKLFF.

This clonotype was observed many times. This chain's CDR3 is CASSLGQGYPNEQYF. The CDR3 nucleotides are TGCGCCAGCAGCTTGGGACAGGGGTATCCCAACGAGCAGTACTTC. The chain combines TRBV5-1 with TRBJ2-7; 8 bases are shared with TRBD1. Germline V gene data show CDR1 as SGHRS and CDR2 as YFSETQ. V trimming: 0 bases; J trimming: 5 bases; junction bases outside the gene matches: 7. The CDR3 runs 15 residues. Filled out from reference TRBV5-1 and TRBJ2-7, the complete variable domain reads KAGVTQTPRYLIKTRGQQVTLSCSPISGHRSVSWYQQTPGQGLQFLFEYFSETQRNKGNFPGRFSGRQFSNSRSEMNVSTLELGDSALYLCASSLGQGYPNEQYFGPGTRLTVT.

This clonotype turned up a few times. In DNA form, the CDR3 reads TGTGCCAGCAGCTTAGCGGATGTTTTGACCGGGGAGCTGTTTTTT. This encodes CASSLADVLTGELFF. This chain links TRBV7-9 with TRBJ2-2; D gene unclear. Trimming took 0 bases from V and 5 from J, leaving 10 bases between them. The germline CDR1 and CDR2 sequences are SEHNR and FQNEAQ (reference sequence). This CDR3 has 15 residues.

In its sample, this clonotype was seen a few times. The chain couples TRBV24-1 to TRBJ2-4; 8 positions match TRBD1. In germline, CDR1 is KGHDR, CDR2 SFDVKD. Germline trimming cut 5 bases from V and 5 bases from J; bases unmatched to any gene: 1. This CDR3 spans 13 amino acids. CDR3 nucleotides: TGTGCCACCAGTGTGGGACAGGAAAACATTCAGTACTTC. Translated, it gives CATSVGQENIQYF.

The genes are TRBV11-2 and TRBJ1-2, with 8 bases lining up with TRBD1. V lost 5 bases to trimming and J lost 3 bases; unmatched junction nucleotides: 5. Per the germline V gene, CDR1 is SGHAT and CDR2 is FQNNGV. The CDR3 length is 14 residues. The CDR3 nucleotides read TGTGCCAGCAGCATGGGACAGGCCCACTATGGCTACACCTTC. Residues: CASSMGQAHYGYTF. The whole variable domain, remainder taken from reference TRBV11-2 and TRBJ1-2, is EAGVAQSPRYKIIEKRQSVAFWCNPISGHATLYWYQQILGQGPKLLIQFQNNGVVDDSQLPKDRFSAERLKGVDSTLKIQPAKLEDSAVYLCASSMGQAHYGYTFGSGTRLTVV.

The J gene is TRBJ1-5, the V gene TRBV6-6; possibly TRBD1 for D (5 bases). The CDR3 totals 15 residues. CDR1 is MNHNY and CDR2 is SVGAGI in the germline V gene (reference sequence). V dropped 6 bases and J dropped 4 bases, with 16 bases sitting between them. The CDR3 DNA reads as TGTGCCAGCAGACCGGGACGGCTTAGAAATCAGCCCCAGCATTTT. It yields the protein CASRPGRLRNQPQHF.

This clonotype has a handful of counts. V gene TRBV20-1 combines with J gene TRBJ2-7; unclear D gene. The germline V gene has CDR1 DFQATT and CDR2 SNEGSKA (reference sequence). Trimming shortened V by 1 base and J by 3 bases, and 7 bases separated the two germline ends. CDR3 length: 12 amino acids. The CDR3 nucleotides are TGCAGTGCTAGAGTGACCCTCTACGAGCAGTACTTC. Protein product: CSARVTLYEQYF.

Only a few counts were recorded for this clonotype. This chain links TRBV10-3 with TRBJ1-6; no reliable D call. The V and J ends lost 3 bases and 5 bases respectively, with 17 bases between them. Germline V gives CDR1 ENHRY, CDR2 SYGVKD. The CDR3 covers 17 residues. CDR3 sequence (DNA): TGTGCCATCAGTGAAAATTCGGTCTCTCAAAATAATTCACCCCTCCACTTT. It encodes CAISENSVSQNNSPLHF.

This clonotype was detected only a few times. This rearrangement joins TRBV10-3 to TRBJ2-1; possible D gene TRBD2, 6 bases. This CDR3 has 13 amino acids. The germline V gene has CDR1 ENHRY and CDR2 SYGVKD. V lost 10 bases and J lost 9, with 19 bases in between. The DNA for the CDR3 is TGTGCCACGTCGGACGGGACTTTGGGTGAGCAGTTCTTC. Its translation is CATSDGTLGEQFF.

This sequence joins TRBV29-1 and TRBJ1-1; D is perhaps TRBD1 (6 bases). There are 12 residues in the CDR3. Trimming took off 7 bases at V and 1 base at J, with 10 bases between the two ends. Germline CDR1 reads SQVTM; CDR2 reads ANQGSEA. The CDR3 region is CSEQGWNTEAFF. CDR3 coding DNA: TGCAGCGAACAGGGTTGGAACACTGAAGCTTTCTTT.

This clonotype was recorded once. The chain has TRBV19 and TRBJ1-5; D gene uncertain. This CDR3 has 14 amino acids. V was pared by 2 bases and J by 3 bases, with 8 bases between. Germline-derived CDR1 and CDR2 are LNHDA and SQIVND (reference sequence). The CDR3 bases are TGTGCCAGTAGTATAAAGCAGTTCAATCAGCCCCAGCATTTT. Translating gives CASSIKQFNQPQHF.

This clonotype was found a few times. The rearrangement joins TRBV9 to TRBJ1-1; D call uncertain. V was trimmed by 0 bases and J by 5 bases, leaving 11 bases between them. This CDR3 has 14 amino acids. Germline V lookup: CDR1 SGDLS, CDR2 YYNGEE. The CDR3 region has the DNA TGTGCCAGCAGCGTAGCAGGTCAGAGGACTGAAGCTTTCTTT. It codes for CASSVAGQRTEAFF.

This clonotype occurred a few times. V and J are TRBV6-2 or TRBV6-3 and TRBJ2-2; 9 bases map to TRBD1. Germline CDR1 MNHEY, CDR2 SVGEGT. After removal of 8 bases from V and 6 bases from J, the junction contained 10 bases not matched to a gene. This CDR3 has 15 residues. The CDR3 is CASWRQGVIAGELFF. As DNA, the CDR3 is TGTGCCAGCTGGAGACAGGGGGTAATTGCCGGGGAGCTGTTTTTT.

V usage is TRBV28 and J usage is TRBJ2-1; 14 bases map to TRBD2. Looked up from germline, CDR1 is MDHEN and CDR2 is SYDVKM. This CDR3 is built from 18 residues. V shed 4 bases and J 4 bases; nucleotides not matched to a gene: 9. CDR3 DNA sequence: TGTGCCAGCAGTTCGCCGGGACTAGCGGGAGTGGGATACAATGAGCAGTTCTTC. It yields the protein CASSSPGLAGVGYNEQFF.

The chain carries TRBV20-1 and TRBJ1-1; D gene uncertain. Between the trimmed V and J ends, which lost 1 base and 7 bases, there was a span of 10 bases. Germline values: CDR1 DFQATT, CDR2 SNEGSKA (reference sequence). The CDR3 loop spans 12 amino acids. The CDR3 bases are TGCAGTGCTAGAGCCCCCTTGGATGAAGCTTTCTTT. Residues: CSARAPLDEAFF.